The 6 T cell receptor beta chains presented below share a single source sample, sequenced in a study of tumor-infiltrating lymphocytes in primary liver carcinoma. RNA and DNA were co-extracted from approximately 20-30 mg of unsorted bulk tissue. TCR beta cDNA was prepared out of 500 ng total RNA by means of a constant-region primer. Libraries covering TCR beta were generated through three nested multiplex PCR rounds (using a slightly modified ARM-PCR). The two initial PCR rounds, roughly 10 cycles each, used TRBV1-TRBV30 forward and C-beta reverse primers. TCRdb re-called the multiplex PCR reads with MiXCR, one entry per CDR3 protein. Of approximately 190,000 distinct CDR3 sequences in the sample, about 85% were seen once. The specimen was tumor tissue from primary liver carcinoma. These receptors were collected from a man aged 35-49 years with primary liver carcinoma and hepatitis B virus infection.

In its sample, this clonotype was seen a few times. One junction end does not reproduce the germline sequence, and a read error may be involved. V is TRBV30 and J is TRBJ2-3, with 8 bases matching TRBD2. The germline V gene encodes CDR1 GTSNPN and CDR2 SVGIG (reference sequence). The CDR3 is 14 residues long. CDR3 DNA sequence: TGTGTCTGGAGCCGACTAGCGTTCACCGATACGCAGTATTTT. Its protein product is CVWSRLAFTDTQYF.

In regard to this clonotype: Compared with germline, one end of the junction differs, possibly owing to a read error. The chain combines TRBV12-3 or TRBV12-4 with TRBJ1-4; D is ambiguous. The CDR3 is made up of 13 amino acids. Here the CDR3 DNA reads TGTGCCAGAAGTCTCCTTGGTGATGAAATACTGTTTTTT. Residues: CARSLLGDEILFF.

In regard to this clonotype: The final CDR3 position lacks the conserved phenylalanine or tryptophan, pointing to a likely read error. The genes are TRBV11-2 and TRBJ1-1; the D is unclear. The CDR3 contains 13 residues. The V gene's germline CDR1 is SGHAT and CDR2 FQNNGV. CDR3 nucleotide sequence: TGTGCCAGCAGGTTAGGACTGAACACTGAAGCTTTCATC. Translation gives CASRLGLNTEAFI.

About this clonotype itself: As the CDR3 is not closed by the conserved phenylalanine or tryptophan, this likely results from a read error. It is unclear where the CDR3 begins or ends on the DNA, so no DNA is shown, and the CDR3 is as TCRdb lists it. V is TRBV4-2 and J is TRBJ2-1; the table's D call, TRBD2, was not checked against the DNA. Germline V gives CDR1 LGHNA, CDR2 YNFKEQ. The length of the CDR3 is 16 amino acids, counting both ends. CDR3: CASSPDLAGPYNEQFS.

As to this clonotype: A read error may produce the germline difference seen at one junction end. V gene TRBV4-3 combines with J gene TRBJ2-7; D might be TRBD2 (7 bases). From germline, CDR1 is LGHNA and CDR2 YSLEER. The CDR3 loop spans 15 amino acids. CDR3: CASSQERGEGDEQYF. The CDR3 DNA is TGCGCCAGTAGCCAAGAAAGGGGGGAGGGAGACGAGCAGTACTTC.

About this clonotype itself: Likely a read error: the CDR3 ends without its conserved phenylalanine or tryptophan. The genes are TRBV5-1 and TRBJ1-2; weak D call: TRBD1 (6 bases). CDR1 is SGHRS and CDR2 is YFSETQ in the germline V gene. Trimming stripped 1 base from V and 10 bases from J, with 23 bases between. The CDR3 runs 16 residues. The CDR3 coding sequence is TGCGCCAGCAGCTTGCCCTCCTTAGGGGGAGATGGAGACTACACCATA. It specifies CASSLPSLGGDGDYTI.